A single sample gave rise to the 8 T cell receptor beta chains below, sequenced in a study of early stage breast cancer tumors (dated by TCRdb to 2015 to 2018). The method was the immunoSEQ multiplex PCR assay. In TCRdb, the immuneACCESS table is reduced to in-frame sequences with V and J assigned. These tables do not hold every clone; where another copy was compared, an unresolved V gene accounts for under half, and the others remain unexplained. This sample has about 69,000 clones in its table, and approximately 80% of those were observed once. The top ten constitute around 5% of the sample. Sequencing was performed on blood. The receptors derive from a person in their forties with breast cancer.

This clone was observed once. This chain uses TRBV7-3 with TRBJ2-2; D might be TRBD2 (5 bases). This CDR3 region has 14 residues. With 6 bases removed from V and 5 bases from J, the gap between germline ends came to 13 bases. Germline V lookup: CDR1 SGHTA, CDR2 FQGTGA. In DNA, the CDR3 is TGTGCCAGCAGTCCCCGGTCGGGAACCGGGGAGCTGTTTTTT. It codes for CASSPRSGTGELFF.

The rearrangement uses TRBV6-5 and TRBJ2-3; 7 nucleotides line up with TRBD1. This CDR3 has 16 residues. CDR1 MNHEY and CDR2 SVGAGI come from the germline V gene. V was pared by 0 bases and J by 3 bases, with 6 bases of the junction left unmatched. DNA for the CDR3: TGTGCCAGCAGTTACTCGAACAGGGGTATGACAGATACGCAGTATTTT. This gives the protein CASSYSNRGMTDTQYF.

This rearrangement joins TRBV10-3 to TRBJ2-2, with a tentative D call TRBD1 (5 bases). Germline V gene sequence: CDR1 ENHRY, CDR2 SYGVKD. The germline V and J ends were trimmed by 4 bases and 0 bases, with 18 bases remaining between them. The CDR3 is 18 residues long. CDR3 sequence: CAISVGQGGLANTGELFF. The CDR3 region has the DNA TGTGCCATCAGTGTGGGCCAGGGTGGCTTAGCGAACACCGGGGAGCTGTTTTTT.

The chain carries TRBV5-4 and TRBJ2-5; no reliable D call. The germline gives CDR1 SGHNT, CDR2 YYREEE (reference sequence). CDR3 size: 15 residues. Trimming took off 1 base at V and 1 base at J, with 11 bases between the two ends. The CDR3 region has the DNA TGTGCCAGCAGCTTGACGGTGGCATCCCAAGAGACCCAGTACTTC. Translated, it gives CASSLTVASQETQYF.

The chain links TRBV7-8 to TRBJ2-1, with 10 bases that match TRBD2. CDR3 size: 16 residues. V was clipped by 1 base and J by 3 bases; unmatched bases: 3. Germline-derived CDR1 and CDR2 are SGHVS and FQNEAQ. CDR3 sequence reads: CASSLDLAGVYNEQFF. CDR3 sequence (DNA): TGTGCCAGCAGCTTAGATCTAGCGGGAGTCTACAATGAGCAGTTCTTC.

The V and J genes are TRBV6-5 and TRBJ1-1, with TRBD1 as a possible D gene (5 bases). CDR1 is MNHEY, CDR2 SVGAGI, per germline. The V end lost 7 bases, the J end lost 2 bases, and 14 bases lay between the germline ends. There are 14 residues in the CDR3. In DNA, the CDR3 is TGTGCCAGCATTCCGACAGATCTTAACACTGAAGCTTTCTTT. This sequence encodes CASIPTDLNTEAFF.

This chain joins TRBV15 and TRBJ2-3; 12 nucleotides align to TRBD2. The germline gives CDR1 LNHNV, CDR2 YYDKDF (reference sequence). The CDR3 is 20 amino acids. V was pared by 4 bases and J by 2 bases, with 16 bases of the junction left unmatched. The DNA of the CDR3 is TGTGCCACCAGCACGGGACGTATGGGACTAGCGGGCACTTCCACAGATACGCAGTATTTT. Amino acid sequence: CATSTGRMGLAGTSTDTQYF. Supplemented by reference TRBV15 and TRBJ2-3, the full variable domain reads DAMVIQNPRYQVTQFGKPVTLSCSQTLNHNVMYWYQQKSSQAPKLLFHYYDKDFNNEADTPDNFQSRRPNTSFCFLDIRSPGLGDTAMYLCATSTGRMGLAGTSTDTQYFGPGTRLTVL.

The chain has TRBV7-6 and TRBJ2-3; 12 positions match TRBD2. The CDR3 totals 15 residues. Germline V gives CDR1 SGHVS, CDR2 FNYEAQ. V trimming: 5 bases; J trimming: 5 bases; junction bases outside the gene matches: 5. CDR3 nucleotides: TGTGCCAGCAGCCGACTAGCGGGAGTGGGAGATACGCAGTATTTT. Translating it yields CASSRLAGVGDTQYF.